A selection of T cell receptor beta chains follows, all from one sample in a study of vaccination and CD4 T cells after COVID-19. MiXCR was run by TCRdb on the PCR reads, yielding one entry per CDR3 protein. The table includes about 13,000 distinct CDR3 sequences, 35% detected once. Their antigens remain unidentified. Sequenced input: CD4+ T cells from blood, cultured in vitro. The receptor source for this set is a human donor who had recovered from COVID-19. Each CDR3 is given with its conserved first and last residue. A D gene is named only where the DNA matches it firmly. Where a row states a size, it is once, few, many or the class of an expanded clone; other rows omit it.

D: NA; length: 13; V: TRBV6-1; size: few; J: TRBJ1-1; CDR3: CASSVQGNTEAFF; DNA: TGTGCCAGCAGTGTACAGGGAAACACTGAAGCTTTCTTT
D: TRBD2; length: 17; V: TRBV19; size: NA; J: TRBJ2-7; CDR3: CASSSTSGRAWGNEQYF; DNA: TGTGCCAGTTCCTCGACTAGCGGGAGGGCCTGGGGGAACGAGCAGTACTTC
D: NA; length: 14; V: TRBV20-1; size: NA; J: TRBJ1-6; CDR3: CSAGPGLGESPLHF; DNA: TGCAGTGCTGGACCGGGCCTCGGGGAGTCACCCCTCCACTTT
D: TRBD2; length: 14; V: TRBV6-1; size: NA; J: TRBJ2-3; CDR3: CASSPAGVRDTQYF; DNA: TGTGCCAGCAGCCCAGCGGGAGTTCGGGATACGCAGTATTTT
D: TRBD2; length: 16; V: TRBV4-1; size: NA; J: TRBJ2-2; CDR3: CASSYLRAGGSGELFF; DNA: TGCGCCAGCAGCTACCTGAGAGCGGGAGGTAGCGGGGAGCTGTTTTTT
D: NA; length: 10; V: TRBV29-1; size: NA; J: TRBJ1-1; CDR3: CSSWDTEAFF; DNA: TGCAGCAGCTGGGACACTGAAGCTTTCTTT
D: NA; length: 13; V: TRBV28; size: few; J: TRBJ2-5; CDR3: CASSLVAKETQYF; DNA: TGTGCCAGCAGTTTAGTGGCCAAAGAGACCCAGTACTTC
D: NA; length: 15; V: TRBV4-1; size: NA; J: TRBJ1-6; CDR3: CASSQPGTPDSPLHF; DNA: TGCGCCAGCAGCCAGCCCGGGACACCGGATTCACCCCTCCACTTT
D: TRBD1; length: 16; V: TRBV15; size: NA; J: TRBJ1-5; CDR3: CATSKGQVLGNQPQHF; DNA: TGTGCCACCAGCAAAGGACAGGTTTTGGGCAATCAGCCCCAGCATTTT
D: TRBD2; length: 13; V: TRBV5-4; size: few; J: TRBJ2-3; CDR3: CATRVGRADTQYF; DNA: TGTGCCACCAGGGTCGGGAGGGCCGATACGCAGTATTTT
D: NA; length: 17; V: TRBV7-2; size: NA; J: TRBJ2-2; CDR3: CASSLRGAGQNAGELFF; DNA: TGTGCCAGCAGCTTGCGAGGGGCAGGACAGAACGCCGGGGAGCTGTTTTTT